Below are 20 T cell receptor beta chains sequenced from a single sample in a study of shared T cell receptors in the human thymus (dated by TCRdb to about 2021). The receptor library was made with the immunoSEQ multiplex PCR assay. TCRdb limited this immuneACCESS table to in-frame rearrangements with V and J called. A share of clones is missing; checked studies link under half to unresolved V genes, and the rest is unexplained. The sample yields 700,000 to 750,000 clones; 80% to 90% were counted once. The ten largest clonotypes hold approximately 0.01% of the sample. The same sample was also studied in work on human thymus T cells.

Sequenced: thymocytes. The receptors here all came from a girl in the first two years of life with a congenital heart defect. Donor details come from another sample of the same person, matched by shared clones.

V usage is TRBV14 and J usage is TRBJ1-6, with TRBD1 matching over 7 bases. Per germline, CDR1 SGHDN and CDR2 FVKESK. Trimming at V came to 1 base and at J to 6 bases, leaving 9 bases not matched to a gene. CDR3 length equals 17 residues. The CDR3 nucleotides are TGTGCCAGCAGCCAAGGGTCGGGACAGAAGGGTAATTCACCCCTCCACTTT. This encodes CASSQGSGQKGNSPLHF.

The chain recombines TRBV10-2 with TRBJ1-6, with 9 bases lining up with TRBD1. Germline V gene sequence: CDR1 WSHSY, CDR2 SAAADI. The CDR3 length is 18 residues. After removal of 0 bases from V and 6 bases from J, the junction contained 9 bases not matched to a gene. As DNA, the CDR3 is TGCGCCAGCAGTGAGTCGAAGGACAGGGGCTCCCCTAATTCACCCCTCCACTTT. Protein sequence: CASSESKDRGSPNSPLHF.

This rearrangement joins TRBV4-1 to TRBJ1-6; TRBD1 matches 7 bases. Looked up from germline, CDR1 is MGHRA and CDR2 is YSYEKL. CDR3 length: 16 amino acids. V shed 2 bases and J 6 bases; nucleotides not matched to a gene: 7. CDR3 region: CASSQNRDSSNSPLHF. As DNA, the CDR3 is TGCGCCAGCAGCCAAAACAGGGACAGCTCTAATTCACCCCTCCACTTT.

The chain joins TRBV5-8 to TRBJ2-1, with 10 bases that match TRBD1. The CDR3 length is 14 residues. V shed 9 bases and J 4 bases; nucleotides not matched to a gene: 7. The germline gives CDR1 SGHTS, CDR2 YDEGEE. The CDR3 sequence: CANLRDRGYNEQFF. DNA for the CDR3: TGTGCCAACCTACGGGACAGGGGATACAATGAGCAGTTCTTC.

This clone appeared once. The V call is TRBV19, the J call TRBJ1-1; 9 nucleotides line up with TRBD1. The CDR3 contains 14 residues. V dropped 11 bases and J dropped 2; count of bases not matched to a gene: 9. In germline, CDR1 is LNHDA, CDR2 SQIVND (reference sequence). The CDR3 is CAAGDREDNTEAFF. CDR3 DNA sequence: TGTGCCGCCGGGGACAGGGAGGATAACACTGAAGCTTTCTTT.

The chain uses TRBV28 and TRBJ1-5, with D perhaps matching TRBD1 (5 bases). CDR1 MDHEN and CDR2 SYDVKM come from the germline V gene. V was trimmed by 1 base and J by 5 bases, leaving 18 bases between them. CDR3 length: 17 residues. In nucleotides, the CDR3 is TGTGCCAGCAGTTTATCCCCTCAGCTAGAAGGGGATCAGCCCCAGCATTTT. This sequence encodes CASSLSPQLEGDQPQHF.

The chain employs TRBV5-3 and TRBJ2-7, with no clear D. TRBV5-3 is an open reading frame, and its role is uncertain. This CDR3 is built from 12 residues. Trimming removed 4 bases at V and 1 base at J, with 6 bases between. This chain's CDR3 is CARSPISYEQYF. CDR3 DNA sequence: TGTGCCAGAAGCCCAATTTCCTACGAGCAGTACTTC.

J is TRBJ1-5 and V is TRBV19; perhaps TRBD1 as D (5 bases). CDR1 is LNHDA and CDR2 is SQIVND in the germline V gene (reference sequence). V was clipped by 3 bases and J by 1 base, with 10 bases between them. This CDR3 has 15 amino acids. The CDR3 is CASSIFPGSNQPQHF. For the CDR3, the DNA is TGTGCCAGTAGTATCTTTCCAGGGAGCAATCAGCCCCAGCATTTT.

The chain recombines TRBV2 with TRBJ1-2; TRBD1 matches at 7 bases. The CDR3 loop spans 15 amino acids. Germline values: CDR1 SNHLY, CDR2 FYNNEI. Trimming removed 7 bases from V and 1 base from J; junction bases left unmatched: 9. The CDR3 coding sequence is TGTGCCAGCATTTCTGCAGGGGGTGTTAACTATGGCTACACCTTC. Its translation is CASISAGGVNYGYTF.

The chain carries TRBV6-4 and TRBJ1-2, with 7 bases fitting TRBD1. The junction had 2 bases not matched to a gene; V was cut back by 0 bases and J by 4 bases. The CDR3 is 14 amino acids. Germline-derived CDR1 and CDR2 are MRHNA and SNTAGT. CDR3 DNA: TGTGCCAGCAGTGACTCGGACAGGTCCTATGGCTACACCTTC. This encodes CASSDSDRSYGYTF.

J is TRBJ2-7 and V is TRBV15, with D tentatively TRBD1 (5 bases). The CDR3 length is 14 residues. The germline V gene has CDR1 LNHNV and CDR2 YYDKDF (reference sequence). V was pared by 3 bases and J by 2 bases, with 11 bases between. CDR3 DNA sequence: TGTGCCACCAGCAGTCCGGGCAGGGCCTACGAGCAGTACTTC. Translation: CATSSPGRAYEQYF.

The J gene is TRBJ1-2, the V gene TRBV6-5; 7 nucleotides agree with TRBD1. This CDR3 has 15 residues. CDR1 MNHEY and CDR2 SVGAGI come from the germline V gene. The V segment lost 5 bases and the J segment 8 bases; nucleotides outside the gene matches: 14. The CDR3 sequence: CASSHRRNRGGGYTF. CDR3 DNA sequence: TGTGCCAGCAGTCATCGACGGAACAGGGGAGGAGGCTACACCTTC.

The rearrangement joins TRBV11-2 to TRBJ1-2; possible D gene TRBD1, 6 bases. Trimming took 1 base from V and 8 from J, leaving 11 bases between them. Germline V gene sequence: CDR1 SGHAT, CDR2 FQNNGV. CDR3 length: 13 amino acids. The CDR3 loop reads CASSLGDTWGYTF. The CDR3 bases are TGTGCCAGCAGCTTAGGGGACACTTGGGGCTACACCTTC.

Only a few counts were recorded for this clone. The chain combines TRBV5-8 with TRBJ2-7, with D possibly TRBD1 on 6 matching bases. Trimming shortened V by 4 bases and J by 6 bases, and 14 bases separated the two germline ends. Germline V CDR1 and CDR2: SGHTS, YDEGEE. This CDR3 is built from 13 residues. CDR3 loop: CASSRNTGTEQYF. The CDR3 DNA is TGTGCCAGCAGCCGGAATACAGGGACCGAGCAGTACTTC.

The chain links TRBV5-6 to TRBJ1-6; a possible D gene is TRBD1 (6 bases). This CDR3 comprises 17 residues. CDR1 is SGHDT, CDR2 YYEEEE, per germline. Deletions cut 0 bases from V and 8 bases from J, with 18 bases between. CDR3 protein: CASSLGGHRATHSPLHF. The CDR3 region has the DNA TGTGCCAGCAGCTTGGGGGGGCACAGGGCGACACATTCACCCCTCCACTTT.

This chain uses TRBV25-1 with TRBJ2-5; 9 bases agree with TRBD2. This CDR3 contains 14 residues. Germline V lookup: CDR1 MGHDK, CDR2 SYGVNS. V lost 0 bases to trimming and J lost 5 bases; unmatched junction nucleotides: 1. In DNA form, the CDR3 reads TGTGCCAGCAGTGAATACCTAGCGGGGGAGACCCAGTACTTC. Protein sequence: CASSEYLAGETQYF.

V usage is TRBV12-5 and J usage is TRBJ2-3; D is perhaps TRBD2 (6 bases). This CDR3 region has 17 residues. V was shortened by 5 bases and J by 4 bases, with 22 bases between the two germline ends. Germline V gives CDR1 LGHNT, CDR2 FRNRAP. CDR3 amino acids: CASGPSGRRGPPDTQYF. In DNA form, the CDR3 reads TGTGCTAGTGGTCCCTCCGGACGGCGGGGACCTCCAGATACGCAGTATTTT.

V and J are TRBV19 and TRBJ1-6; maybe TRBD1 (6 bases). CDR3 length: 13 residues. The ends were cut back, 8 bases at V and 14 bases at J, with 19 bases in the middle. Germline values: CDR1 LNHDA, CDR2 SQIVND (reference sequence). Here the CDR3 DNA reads TGTGCCAGTTTCCACAATCAAACAGGGACCCTCCACTTT. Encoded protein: CASFHNQTGTLHF.

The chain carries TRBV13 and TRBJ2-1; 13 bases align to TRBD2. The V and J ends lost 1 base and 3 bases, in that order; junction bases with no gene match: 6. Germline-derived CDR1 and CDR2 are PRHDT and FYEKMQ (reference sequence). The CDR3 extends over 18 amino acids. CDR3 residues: CASSLELAGGLIYNEQFF. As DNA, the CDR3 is TGTGCCAGCAGCTTAGAACTAGCGGGGGGGCTTATCTACAATGAGCAGTTCTTC.

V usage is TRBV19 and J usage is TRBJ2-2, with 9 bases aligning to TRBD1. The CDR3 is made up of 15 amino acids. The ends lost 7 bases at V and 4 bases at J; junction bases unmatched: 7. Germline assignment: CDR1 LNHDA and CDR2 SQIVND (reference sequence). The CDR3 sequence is CASNRDRAGTGELFF. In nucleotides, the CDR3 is TGTGCCAGTAATAGGGACAGGGCGGGCACCGGGGAGCTGTTTTTT.